A selection of T cell receptor beta chains follows, all from one sample in a study of cytomegalovirus exposure and HLA in healthy donors. TCRdb's table, derived via immunoSEQ multiplex PCR, lists solely in-frame clones and lacks some. The data show about 31,000 clones, 44% seen once. Source material: PBMCs. The receptors were gathered from a woman in her 50s in good health and CMV-seronegative. Both conserved end residues are trimmed from each CDR3.

TRBJ2-3 TRBV7-9 ASSFFREGTDTQY
TRBJ2-1 TRBV19 ASSILGQSRENEQF
TRBJ1-1 TRBV11-2 ASSPRGRGTEAF
TRBJ2-3 TRBV7-8 ASSSLAGGTDTQY
TRBJ2-7 TRBV5-4 ASSLGLAGGIEQY
TRBJ2-3 TRBV5-5 ASSRRGGGPLTSTDTQY
TRBJ2-1 TRBV27 ASSGSESSYNEQF
TRBJ2-2 TRBV6-6 ASTSRTADTGELF
TRBJ1-1 TRBV27 ASSLSGGRGEAF
TRBJ2-3 TRBV19 ASRTTGGVDTQY
TRBJ1-2 TRBV7-2 ASSLGRALSYGYT
TRBJ2-7 TRBV9 ASGTGLSYEQY
TRBJ2-7 TRBV27 ASRRTGAYEQY
TRBJ2-6 TRBV7-8 ASSFVFTSLSGANVLT
TRBJ2-7 TRBV7-8 ASSLARLLAGEEQY
TRBJ2-7 TRBV5-6 ASSLEGRGAPSYYEQY
TRBJ2-3 TRBV7-3 ASSFSSGRAAGTQY
TRBJ2-3 TRBV19 ASSMSSTSGITDTQY
TRBJ2-7 TRBV7-2 ASSASSGRRMDEQY
TRBJ2-7 TRBV7-3 ASSESQGYEQY
TRBJ1-6 TRBV21-1 ASRLRGDPNNSPLH
TRBJ1-1 TRBV5-6 ASSVNDRSRDANTEAF
TRBJ2-3 TRBV29-1 SVAQGIRGTQY
TRBJ2-1 TRBV11-2 ASSLLSSSEQF
TRBJ2-2 TRBV27 ASSFITSGGAGTGELF
TRBJ2-3 TRBV7-3 ASSLQGASGPDTQY
TRBJ2-5 TRBV27 ASTRWGGRDETQY
TRBJ2-2 TRBV4-1 ASSLLENTGELF
TRBJ2-3 TRBV7-2 ASSSRLAGADTQY
TRBJ2-7 TRBV2 ASNLQGKTYEQY
TRBJ2-7 TRBV10-3 AINLGGTGGEQY
TRBJ2-3 TRBV4-2 ASSSLVGPSSTDTQY
TRBJ2-7 TRBV19 ASSVRPQGEVYEQY
TRBJ2-3 TRBV1 TSRNPRRAYLPDTQY
TRBJ2-2 TRBV25-1 ASSPKGTGNTGELF
TRBJ2-5 TRBV11-2 ASSLGTDIRETQY
TRBJ2-5 TRBV28 ASSLAENKETQY
TRBJ2-7 TRBV7-9 ASSLGGGEQY
TRBJ2-7 TRBV11-1 ASSPRRTGKAYEQY
TRBJ2-7 TRBV4-1 ASSQERTVGYEQY
TRBJ2-7 TRBV6-1 ASSLDRGRDEQY
TRBJ1-5 TRBV6-5 ASSPGQANQPQH
TRBJ1-3 TRBV5-1 ASTAGGGLAGNTIY
TRBJ1-2 TRBV7-9 ASSFLGEEGYT
TRBJ2-4 TRBV28 ASSLRGPGSGIQY